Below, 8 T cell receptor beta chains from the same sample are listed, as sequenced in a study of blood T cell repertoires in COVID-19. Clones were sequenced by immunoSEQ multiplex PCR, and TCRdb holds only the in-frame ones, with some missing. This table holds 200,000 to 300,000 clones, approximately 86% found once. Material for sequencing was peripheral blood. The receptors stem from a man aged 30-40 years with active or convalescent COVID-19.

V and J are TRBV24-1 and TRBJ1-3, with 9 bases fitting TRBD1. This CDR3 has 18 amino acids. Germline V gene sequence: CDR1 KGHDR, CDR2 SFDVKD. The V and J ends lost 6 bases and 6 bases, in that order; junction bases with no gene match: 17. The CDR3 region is CATSRDRVLFRPENTIYF. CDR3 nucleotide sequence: TGTGCCACCAGTAGGGACAGGGTTCTGTTTCGGCCGGAAAACACCATATATTTT.

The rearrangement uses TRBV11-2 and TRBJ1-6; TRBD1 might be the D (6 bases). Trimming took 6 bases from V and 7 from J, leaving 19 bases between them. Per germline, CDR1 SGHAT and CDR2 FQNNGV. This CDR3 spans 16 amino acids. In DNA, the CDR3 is TGTGCCAGCAGTATTCGACAGGTGGTGCAAAATTCACCCCTCCACTTT. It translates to CASSIRQVVQNSPLHF.

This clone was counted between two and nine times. CDR3 sequence reads: CASSFLTSGEAVNTF. The CDR3 DNA sequence: TGTGCCAGCAGCTTCCTAACGTCGGGGGAAGCGGTGAACACCTTC. V gene TRBV5-6 combines with J gene TRBJ1-2, with a weak D call TRBD1 (5 bases). CDR1 and CDR2 (germline): SGHDT, YYEEEE. The germline V and J ends were trimmed by 2 bases and 12 bases, with 23 bases remaining between them. The length of the CDR3 is 15 residues.

The CDR3 reads CASSYDTGTGSVEAFF. The CDR3 DNA reads as TGTGCCAGCAGTTATGATACCGGGACAGGGAGCGTCGAAGCTTTCTTT. The chain combines TRBV6-5 with TRBJ1-1; 9 bases match TRBD1. Germline loops: CDR1 MNHEY, CDR2 SVGAGI. Losses at the gene ends were 3 bases for V and 8 bases for J; bases not matched to a gene: 13. CDR3 size: 16 residues.

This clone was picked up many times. The CDR3 coding sequence is TGTGCCAGCAGCCCAGACGGGACAGGGAGCTATGGCTACACCTTC. It specifies CASSPDGTGSYGYTF. The chain joins TRBV7-6 to TRBJ1-2; 9 bases match TRBD1. The V and J ends lost 5 bases and 4 bases, in that order; junction bases with no gene match: 8. The CDR3 has 15 amino acids. Germline V gene sequence: CDR1 SGHVS, CDR2 FNYEAQ. Full variable domain (rest looked up from reference TRBV7-6 and TRBJ1-2): GAGVSQSPRYKVTKRGQDVALRCDPISGHVSLYWYRQALGQGPEFLTYFNYEAQQDKSGLPNDRFSAERPEGSISTLTIQRTEQRDSAMYRCASSPDGTGSYGYTFGSGTRLTVV.

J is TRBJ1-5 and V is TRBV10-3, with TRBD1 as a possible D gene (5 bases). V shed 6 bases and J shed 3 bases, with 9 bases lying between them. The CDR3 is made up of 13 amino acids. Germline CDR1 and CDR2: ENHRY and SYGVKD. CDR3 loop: CAISRDANQPQHF. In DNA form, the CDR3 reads TGTGCCATCAGCAGGGATGCCAATCAGCCCCAGCATTTT.

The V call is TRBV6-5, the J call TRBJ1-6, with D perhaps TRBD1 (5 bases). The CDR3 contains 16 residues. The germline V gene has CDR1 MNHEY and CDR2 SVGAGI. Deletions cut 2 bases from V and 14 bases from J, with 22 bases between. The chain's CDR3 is CASSYGHMEGYRTLHF. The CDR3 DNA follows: TGTGCCAGCAGTTACGGTCACATGGAGGGGTATCGCACCCTCCACTTT.

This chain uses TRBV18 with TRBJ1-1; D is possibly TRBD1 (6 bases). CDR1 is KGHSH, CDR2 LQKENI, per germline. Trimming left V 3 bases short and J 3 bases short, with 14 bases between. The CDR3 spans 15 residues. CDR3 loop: CASSPSISGDTEAFF. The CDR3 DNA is TGTGCCAGCTCACCTAGTATATCAGGGGACACTGAAGCTTTCTTT.